These 31 T cell receptor beta chains were all obtained from the same sample, sequenced in a study of shared clonotypes between healthy human individuals. Only in-frame clones appear in the TCRdb table, and some are missing; sequencing was by immunoSEQ multiplex PCR. Seen here are about 2.4 million clones, 93% observed once, and the top ten hold about 0.38%. Sequencing was done on a sample of naive CD4+ T cells from PBMCs. Subset described: CD45RA+ positively selected. The source is a man between 18 and 35 years old in good health. Some clones in this sample may be carry-over from other donors' samples.

V usage is TRBV25-1 and J usage is TRBJ2-7, with D perhaps TRBD2 (5 bases). The length of the CDR3 is 15 residues. Trimming removed 0 bases at V and 5 bases at J, with 14 bases between. Germline V gene data show CDR1 as MGHDK and CDR2 as SYGVNS. The CDR3 protein is CASSEYSPLVHEQYF. In nucleotides, the CDR3 is TGTGCCAGCAGTGAATATTCACCACTAGTCCACGAGCAGTACTTC.

V gene TRBV6-1 combines with J gene TRBJ2-5; 8 bases agree with TRBD1. Losses at the gene ends were 1 base for V and 1 base for J; bases not matched to a gene: 2. The CDR3 spans 15 residues. Germline CDR1 and CDR2: MNHNS and SASEGT. CDR3: CASSEDRGFQETQYF. The CDR3 coding sequence is TGTGCCAGCAGTGAAGACAGGGGGTTCCAAGAGACCCAGTACTTC.

A note on this clone: Within the sample, other DNA sequences also encode this same CDR3. V gene TRBV6-1 combines with J gene TRBJ1-5; a possible D gene is TRBD1 (6 bases). V lost 6 bases to trimming and J lost 5 bases, with 11 bases between them. Per germline, CDR1 MNHNS and CDR2 SASEGT. CDR3 length: 13 residues. In DNA, the CDR3 is TGTGCCAGCAGCCCGGACAGAGATCAGCCCCAGCATTTT. It specifies CASSPDRDQPQHF.

This clone came up a few times. The chain recombines TRBV28 with TRBJ1-2; D gene ambiguous. The V end lost 8 bases, the J end lost 7 bases, and 20 bases lay between the germline ends. The germline V gene encodes CDR1 MDHEN and CDR2 SYDVKM. This CDR3 comprises 14 residues. Here the CDR3 reads CASVRPEGFAGYTF. CDR3 coding DNA: TGTGCCAGCGTCCGGCCTGAGGGATTCGCTGGCTACACCTTC.

The rearrangement links TRBV10-2 to TRBJ1-5; weak D call: TRBD1 (5 bases). This CDR3 contains 13 residues. From germline, CDR1 is WSHSY and CDR2 SAAADI. Between the trimmed V and J ends, which lost 9 bases and 0 bases, there was a span of 9 bases. The DNA for the CDR3 is TGCGCCAGGACCAGGGATAGCAATCAGCCCCAGCATTTT. This gives the protein CARTRDSNQPQHF.

The V gene is TRBV10-2, the J gene TRBJ2-3; tentative D call: TRBD2 (5 bases). CDR3 length equals 15 residues. CDR1 is WSHSY, CDR2 SAAADI, per germline. The V and J ends lost 2 bases and 4 bases respectively, with 13 bases between them. The CDR3 coding sequence is TGCGCCAGCAGTGAGGAGCGGTTGAGGGCAGATACGCAGTATTTT. Its translation is CASSEERLRADTQYF.

This clone showed up just once. The chain links TRBV11-2 to TRBJ2-2; D is ambiguous. This CDR3 is 15 amino acids long. V dropped 1 base and J dropped 5 bases, with 11 bases sitting between them. Germline V gene sequence: CDR1 SGHAT, CDR2 FQNNGV. The chain's CDR3 is CASSLAGPRTGELFF. CDR3 sequence (DNA): TGTGCCAGCAGCTTAGCCGGACCCCGGACCGGGGAGCTGTTTTTT. Complete variable domain (other parts from reference TRBV11-2 and TRBJ2-2): EAGVAQSPRYKIIEKRQSVAFWCNPISGHATLYWYQQILGQGPKLLIQFQNNGVVDDSQLPKDRFSAERLKGVDSTLKIQPAKLEDSAVYLCASSLAGPRTGELFFGEGSRLTVL.

The chain uses TRBV6-5 and TRBJ1-1; no clear D gene. The germline V and J ends were trimmed by 5 bases and 8 bases, with 9 bases remaining between them. Germline CDR1 reads MNHEY; CDR2 reads SVGAGI. This CDR3 has 11 residues. Here the CDR3 reads CASSEGGEAFF. The CDR3 nucleotides read TGTGCCAGCAGTGAAGGAGGCGAAGCTTTCTTT.

The DNA of the CDR3 is TGTGCCAGCAGACCCGGGACTAGCTTGGCCGGGGAGCTGTTTTTT. Translating gives CASRPGTSLAGELFF. This sequence joins TRBV28 and TRBJ2-2; 9 bases align to TRBD2. Looked up from germline, CDR1 is MDHEN and CDR2 is SYDVKM. J lost 6 bases, V lost 6 bases, and 8 bases had no gene match. The CDR3 contains 15 residues.

The chain uses TRBV20-1 and TRBJ1-5; no definite D call. The CDR3 spans 11 residues. The germline V gene has CDR1 DFQATT and CDR2 SNEGSKA (reference sequence). V was pared by 7 bases and J by 8 bases, with 12 bases between. CDR3 nucleotide sequence: TGCAGTGGAAGTATTGGGGAGCCCCAGCATTTT. Amino acids: CSGSIGEPQHF.

The rearrangement joins TRBV19 to TRBJ1-2, with TRBD1 matching 7 bases. Germline V gene sequence: CDR1 LNHDA, CDR2 SQIVND (reference sequence). J lost 4 bases, V lost 7 bases, and 9 bases had no gene match. CDR3 length: 14 residues. This chain's CDR3 is CASNRQGSSYGYTF. The CDR3 nucleotides are TGTGCCAGTAATCGACAGGGTTCGAGCTATGGCTACACCTTC.

The V and J genes are TRBV18 and TRBJ1-5; tentatively, D is TRBD1 (5 bases). Germline V CDR1 and CDR2: KGHSH, LQKENI. The CDR3 loop spans 15 amino acids. Trimming removed 3 bases from V and 5 bases from J, with 14 bases in between. DNA of the CDR3: TGTGCCAGCTCACCTGTTGCACAGGCCTATCAGCCCCAGCATTTT. Residues: CASSPVAQAYQPQHF.

The chain employs TRBV5-1 and TRBJ2-6, with 9 bases matching TRBD1. V was clipped by 4 bases and J by 1 base; unmatched bases: 9. Germline CDR1 is SGHRS and CDR2 is YFSETQ. The CDR3 is 18 amino acids. CDR3 sequence: CASSTWTGAASGANVLTF. Here the CDR3 DNA reads TGCGCCAGCAGCACCTGGACAGGGGCTGCGTCTGGGGCCAACGTCCTGACTTTC.

On this clone: Other DNA sequences within the sample encode an identical CDR3. This chain joins TRBV28 and TRBJ2-7; D remains unclear. Looked up from germline, CDR1 is MDHEN and CDR2 is SYDVKM. Trimming took off 5 bases at V and 4 bases at J, with 6 bases between the two ends. This CDR3 has 11 amino acids. CDR3 sequence: CASSLRYEQYF. CDR3 DNA sequence: TGTGCCAGCAGTCTCAGGTACGAGCAGTACTTC. Together with reference TRBV28 and TRBJ2-7, the CDR3 gives the full variable domain: DVKVTQSSRYLVKRTGEKVFLECVQDMDHENMFWYRQDPGLGLRLIYFSYDVKMKEKGDIPEGYSVSREKKERFSLILESASTNQTSMYLCASSLRYEQYFGPGTRLTVT.

V is TRBV19 and J is TRBJ1-5; D unresolved. The CDR3 loop spans 13 amino acids. Trimming cost V 8 bases and J 0 bases, with 8 bases left between them. The germline gives CDR1 LNHDA, CDR2 SQIVND (reference sequence). The CDR3 bases are TGTGCCAGTCGAAGGGATAGCAATCAGCCCCAGCATTTT. It is translated as CASRRDSNQPQHF.

The V and J genes are TRBV5-1 and TRBJ2-2, with TRBD1 identical over 7 bases. Germline V lookup: CDR1 SGHRS, CDR2 YFSETQ. The CDR3 covers 16 residues. The junction had 6 bases not matched to a gene; V was cut back by 0 bases and J by 4 bases. CDR3 nucleotides: TGCGCCAGCAGCTTGGCCCCGACAGGGAGCACCGGGGAGCTGTTTTTT. Its protein is CASSLAPTGSTGELFF.

The CDR3, as DNA: TGTGCCAGCAGTGAATTGTATCCGACAGGGTGGAATGAAGCTTTCTTT. Translating it yields CASSELYPTGWNEAFF. V gene TRBV25-1 combines with J gene TRBJ1-1, with 7 positions matching TRBD1. The CDR3 extends over 16 amino acids. The ends lost 1 base at V and 7 bases at J; junction bases unmatched: 12. The V gene's germline CDR1 is MGHDK and CDR2 SYGVNS. The full variable domain, its missing parts supplied by reference TRBV25-1 and TRBJ1-1, is EADIYQTPRYLVIGTGKKITLECSQTMGHDKMYWYQQDPGMELHLIHYSYGVNSTEKGDLSSESTVSRIRTEHFPLTLESARPSHTSQYLCASSELYPTGWNEAFFGQGTRLTVV.

The chain carries TRBV6-1 and TRBJ2-7; tentative D call: TRBD2 (5 bases). This CDR3 has 13 residues. Germline CDR1 reads MNHNS; CDR2 reads SASEGT. V dropped 6 bases and J dropped 7 bases, with 16 bases sitting between them. CDR3 protein: CASSHGSSGEQYF. Here the CDR3 DNA reads TGTGCCAGCAGCCATGGCTCTTCGGGGGAGCAGTACTTC.

As regards this clone: The sample has other DNA sequences that encode this CDR3 too. Here the CDR3 reads CASSFGSTSTDTQYF. The CDR3 bases are TGCGCCAGCAGCTTTGGCTCCACTAGCACAGATACGCAGTATTTT. This sequence joins TRBV5-1 and TRBJ2-3; no reliable D call. Germline V gives CDR1 SGHRS, CDR2 YFSETQ. The CDR3 has 15 residues. Between the trimmed V and J ends, which lost 2 bases and 0 bases, there was a span of 10 bases.

This chain uses TRBV28 with TRBJ2-2; 7 bases line up with TRBD1. CDR1 and CDR2 from the germline V gene are MDHEN and SYDVKM. The trim removed 3 bases at V and 6 bases at J, leaving 10 bases unmatched. The CDR3 spans 16 residues. CDR3 loop: CASSLYLGTVAGELFF. The DNA of the CDR3 is TGTGCCAGCAGTTTGTATCTGGGGACAGTTGCCGGGGAGCTGTTTTTT.

This clone was seen just once. V gene TRBV27 combines with J gene TRBJ2-1; D gene unclear. Germline values: CDR1 MNHEY, CDR2 SMNVEV (reference sequence). This CDR3 is built from 14 residues. V lost 3 bases to trimming and J lost 3 bases, with 9 bases between them. The CDR3: CASSLTTGYNEQFF. The CDR3 coding sequence is TGTGCCAGCAGTTTGACGACGGGCTACAATGAGCAGTTCTTC.

This chain links TRBV27 with TRBJ1-2, with a tentative D call TRBD1 (5 bases). V gave up 5 bases and J gave up 1 base, with 23 bases separating them. This CDR3 comprises 18 residues. Germline V gene data show CDR1 as MNHEY and CDR2 as SMNVEV (reference sequence). CDR3 nucleotide sequence: TGTGCCAGCAGTCCGCCCTATGTGAAGGGGCACCGTAACTATGGCTACACCTTC. This codes for CASSPPYVKGHRNYGYTF.

A word on this clone: The identical CDR3 is also encoded by other nucleotide sequences in the sample. CDR3 DNA: TGTGCCAGCAGCTTAACGGCAGGAGCGAACACCGGGGAGCTGTTTTTT. Amino acids: CASSLTAGANTGELFF. The rearrangement uses TRBV7-3 and TRBJ2-2; D not resolved. V was pared by 0 bases and J by 0 bases, with 8 bases between. Germline V CDR1 and CDR2: SGHTA, FQGTGA. CDR3 size: 16 residues.

This rearrangement joins TRBV2 to TRBJ1-2; the D gene is possibly TRBD1 (5 bases). Between the trimmed V and J ends, which lost 1 base and 4 bases, there was a span of 13 bases. The CDR3 is 15 amino acids. Germline CDR1 reads SNHLY; CDR2 reads FYNNEI. Here the CDR3 reads CASSEGISGGYGYTF. The CDR3 DNA is TGTGCCAGCAGTGAAGGGATTTCGGGGGGCTATGGCTACACCTTC.

The chain couples TRBV6-5 to TRBJ2-3; 7 bases fit TRBD1. Unmatched junction bases numbered 7, after V lost 4 bases and J lost 0 bases. From germline, CDR1 is MNHEY and CDR2 SVGAGI. The CDR3 consists of 16 residues. This CDR3 is CASSSGQISSTDTQYF. The CDR3, as DNA: TGTGCCAGCAGTTCGGGACAGATATCCAGCACAGATACGCAGTATTTT.

Concerning this clone: The sample has other DNA sequences that encode this CDR3 too. The gene calls are TRBV28 and TRBJ1-2; D not resolved. V shed 2 bases and J shed 5 bases, with 6 bases lying between them. Germline CDR1 reads MDHEN; CDR2 reads SYDVKM. The CDR3 totals 12 residues. Here the CDR3 reads CASSLQGYGYTF. The CDR3 region has the DNA TGTGCCAGCAGTTTACAAGGGTATGGCTACACCTTC.

A few counts support this clone. The chain couples TRBV5-1 to TRBJ2-2; possibly TRBD1 or TRBD2 for D (5 bases each). The germline V and J ends were trimmed by 4 bases and 5 bases, with 15 bases remaining between them. This CDR3 is built from 15 residues. Germline CDR1 reads SGHRS; CDR2 reads YFSETQ. This chain's CDR3 is CASSLLRDGTGELFF. Written as DNA, the CDR3 is TGCGCCAGCAGCCTGCTCCGGGACGGGACCGGGGAGCTGTTTTTT.

The V and J genes are TRBV2 and TRBJ2-1; 12 nucleotides agree with TRBD2. CDR1 SNHLY and CDR2 FYNNEI come from the germline V gene. The CDR3 is 15 residues long. The V segment lost 6 bases and the J segment 9 bases; nucleotides outside the gene matches: 9. This CDR3 is CASSLGLAGLSEQFF. CDR3 in DNA: TGTGCCAGCAGCTTAGGACTAGCGGGACTCAGTGAGCAGTTCTTC.

This clone was counted a single time. This chain links TRBV28 with TRBJ1-1, with D possibly being TRBD1 (5 bases). The CDR3 is 14 residues long. The germline CDR1 and CDR2 sequences are MDHEN and SYDVKM. Trimming took 5 bases from V and 5 from J, leaving 15 bases between them. Written as DNA, the CDR3 is TGTGCCAGCAGTCCACCTGGGGGGAGAACTGAAGCTTTCTTT. It specifies CASSPPGGRTEAFF.

J is TRBJ2-1 and V is TRBV28; D may be TRBD1 or TRBD2 (5 bases each). CDR1 is MDHEN and CDR2 is SYDVKM in the germline V gene. V lost 8 bases, J lost 3 bases, and 11 bases lay in between. The CDR3 is 13 residues long. The CDR3 DNA reads TGTGCCAGCGAGCGTGGGGGCTACAATGAGCAGTTCTTC. Its translation: CASERGGYNEQFF.

This chain connects TRBV9 to TRBJ2-2, with TRBD2 matching over 11 bases. The CDR3 is 17 amino acids. Germline V lookup: CDR1 SGDLS, CDR2 YYNGEE. J lost 7 bases, V lost 4 bases, and 12 bases had no gene match. The chain's CDR3 is CASSRSAGTSGIGELFF. The DNA for the CDR3 is TGTGCCAGCAGCCGGTCCGCGGGGACTAGCGGTATCGGGGAGCTGTTTTTT.